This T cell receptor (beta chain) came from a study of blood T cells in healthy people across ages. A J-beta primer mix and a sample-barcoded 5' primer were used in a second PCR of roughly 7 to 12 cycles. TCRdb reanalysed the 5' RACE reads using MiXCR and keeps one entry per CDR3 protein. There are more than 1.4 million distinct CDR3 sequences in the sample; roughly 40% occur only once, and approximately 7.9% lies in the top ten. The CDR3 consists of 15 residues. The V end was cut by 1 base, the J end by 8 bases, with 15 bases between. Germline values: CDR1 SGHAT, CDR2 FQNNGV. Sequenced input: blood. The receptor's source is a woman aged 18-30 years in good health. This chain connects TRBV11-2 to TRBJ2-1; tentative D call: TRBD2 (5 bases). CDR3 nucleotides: TGTGCCAGCAGCTTAGTCCTAGCCTCGAGGGATGAGCAGTTCTTC. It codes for CASSLVLASRDEQFF. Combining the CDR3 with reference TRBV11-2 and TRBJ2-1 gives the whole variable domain EAGVAQSPRYKIIEKRQSVAFWCNPISGHATLYWYQQILGQGPKLLIQFQNNGVVDDSQLPKDRFSAERLKGVDSTLKIQPAKLEDSAVYLCASSLVLASRDEQFFGPGTRLTVL.